This T cell receptor (beta chain) was documented in a study of control samples from healthy donors and cancer patients. The protocol was immunoSEQ multiplex PCR, while the TCRdb copy is restricted to in-frame clones and leaves out a portion. The sample lists under 200,000 clones, about 93% occurring once. V lost 5 bases to trimming and J lost 6 bases, with 4 bases between them. Germline assignment: CDR1 LNHDA and CDR2 SQIVND (reference sequence). The CDR3 extends over 11 amino acids. Sequenced: blood. The receptor was isolated from a woman in her 30s in good health. The V and J genes are TRBV19 and TRBJ2-2; D uncertain. CDR3 amino acids: CASSFPGELFF. For the CDR3, the DNA is TGTGCCAGTAGTTTCCCCGGGGAGCTGTTTTTT. Variable domain in full (rest from reference TRBV19 and TRBJ2-2): DGGITQSPKYLFRKEGQNVTLSCEQNLNHDAMYWYRQDPGQGLRLIYYSQIVNDFQKGDIAEGYSVSREKKESFPLTVTSAQKNPTAFYLCASSFPGELFFGEGSRLTVL.